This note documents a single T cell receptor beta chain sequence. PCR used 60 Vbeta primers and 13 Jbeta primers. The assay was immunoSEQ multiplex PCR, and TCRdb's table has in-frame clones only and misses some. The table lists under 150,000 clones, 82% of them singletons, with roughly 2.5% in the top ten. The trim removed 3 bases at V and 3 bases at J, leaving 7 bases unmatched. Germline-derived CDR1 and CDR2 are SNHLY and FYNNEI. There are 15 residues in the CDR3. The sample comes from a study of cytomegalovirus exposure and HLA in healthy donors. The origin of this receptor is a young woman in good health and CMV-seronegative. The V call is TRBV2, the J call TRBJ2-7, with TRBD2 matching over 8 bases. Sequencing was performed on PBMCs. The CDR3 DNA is TGTGCCAGCAGTGAGGTAGCGGGAAGAAACTACGAGCAGTACTTC. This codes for CASSEVAGRNYEQYF.